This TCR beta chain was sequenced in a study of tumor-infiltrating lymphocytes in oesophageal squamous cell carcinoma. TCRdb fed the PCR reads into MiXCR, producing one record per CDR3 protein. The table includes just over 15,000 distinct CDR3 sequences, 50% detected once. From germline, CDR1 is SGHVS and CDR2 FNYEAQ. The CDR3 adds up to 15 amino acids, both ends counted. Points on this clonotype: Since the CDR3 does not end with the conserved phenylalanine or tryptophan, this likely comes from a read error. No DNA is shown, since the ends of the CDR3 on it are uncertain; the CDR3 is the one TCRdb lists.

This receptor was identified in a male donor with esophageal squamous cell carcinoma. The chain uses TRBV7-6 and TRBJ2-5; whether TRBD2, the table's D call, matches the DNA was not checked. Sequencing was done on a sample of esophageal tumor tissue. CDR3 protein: CASSVGLVNEQFFGN.